Sequencing of this T cell receptor beta chain was carried out in a study of identical twins. The CDR3 runs to 14 residues. Germline loops: CDR1 LNHNV, CDR2 YYDKDF (reference sequence). After removal of 0 bases from V and 14 bases from J, the junction contained 10 bases not matched to a gene. In this sample, this clonotype turned up a few times. Its antigen remains unknown. Notes on the study in general: Alpha sequences out of frame and shared by twins had excess low generation probability.

TCRdb independently ran MiXCR on the 5' RACE reads; one entry per CDR3 protein. The sample yields about 220,000 distinct CDR3 sequences, roughly 7.1% seen once. In addition, the sample was reused for a study of T cells expressing NK-cell markers. From that paper: In a group of five to seven donors, dominant NKG2C+ clonotypes represented about 1.0-7.0% of CD8+ T cells. These same clonotypes (in several donors) also led the CD3+CD56-NKG2C+ fraction.

The source is a young woman in good health. The gene calls are TRBV15 and TRBJ2-4; 7 bases are shared with TRBD2. What was sequenced was CD8+ T cells sorted from blood. The CDR3 sequence: CATSRDLGEGLKYF. CDR3 sequence (DNA): TGTGCCACCAGCAGAGATCTAGGGGAGGGACTGAAGTACTTC.